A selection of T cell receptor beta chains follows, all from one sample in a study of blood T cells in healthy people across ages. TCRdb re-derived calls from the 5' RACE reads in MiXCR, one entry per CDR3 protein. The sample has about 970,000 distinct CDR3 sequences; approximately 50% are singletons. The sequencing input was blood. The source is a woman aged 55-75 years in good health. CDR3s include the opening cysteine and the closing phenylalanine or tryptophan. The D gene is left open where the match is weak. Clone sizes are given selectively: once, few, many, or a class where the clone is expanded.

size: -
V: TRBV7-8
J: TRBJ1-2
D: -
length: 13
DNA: TGTGCCAGCAGCCCCCGGACAGTGGTTGGCTACACCTTC
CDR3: CASSPRTVVGYTF

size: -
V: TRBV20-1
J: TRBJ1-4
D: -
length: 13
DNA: TGCAGTGCCCAAATTCCAACTAATGAAAAACTGTTTTTT
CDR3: CSAQIPTNEKLFF

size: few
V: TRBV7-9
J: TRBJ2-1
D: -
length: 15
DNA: TGTGCCAGCAGCGGCAGTTCTCAATTTACCCATGAGCAGTTCTTC
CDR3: CASSGSSQFTHEQFF

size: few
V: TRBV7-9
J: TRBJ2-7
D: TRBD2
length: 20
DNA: TGTGCCAGCAGCTTAGCGCCCCGGGGCATACGGCTAGCGGACTCCTACGAGCAGTACTTC
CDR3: CASSLAPRGIRLADSYEQYF

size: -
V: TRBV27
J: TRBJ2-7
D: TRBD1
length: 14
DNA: TGTGCCAGCAAGGGAGACAGGGACTCCTACGAGCAGTACTTC
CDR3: CASKGDRDSYEQYF

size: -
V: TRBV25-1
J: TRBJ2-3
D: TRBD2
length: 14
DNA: TGTGCCAGCGCAGTAGCGGGGCCCACAGATACGCAGTATTTT
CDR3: CASAVAGPTDTQYF

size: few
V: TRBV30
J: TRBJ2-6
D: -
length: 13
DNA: TGTGCCTGGAAGAGGGATGGGGCCAACGTCCTGACTTTC
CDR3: CAWKRDGANVLTF

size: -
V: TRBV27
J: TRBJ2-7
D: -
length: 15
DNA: TGTGCCAGCAGTTTATCGGACTCAGGGTTCAACGAGCAGTACTTC
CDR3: CASSLSDSGFNEQYF

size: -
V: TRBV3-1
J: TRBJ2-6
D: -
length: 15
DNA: TGTGCCAGCAGCCAAGATTGGGGACGGGCCAACGTCCTGACTTTC
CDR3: CASSQDWGRANVLTF

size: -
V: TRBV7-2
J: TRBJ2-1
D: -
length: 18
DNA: TGTGCCAGCAGCCACTATTCCTTCTTCGAAGTCCTCTACAATGAGCAGTTCTTC
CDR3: CASSHYSFFEVLYNEQFF

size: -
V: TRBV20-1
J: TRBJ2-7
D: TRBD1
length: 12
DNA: TGCAGTGCCCGGACAGGGCTGTCCGAGCAGTACTTC
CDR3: CSARTGLSEQYF

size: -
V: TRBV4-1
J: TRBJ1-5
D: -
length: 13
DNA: TGCGCCAGCAGCCAAGTCTTTAATCAGCCCCAGCATTTT
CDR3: CASSQVFNQPQHF

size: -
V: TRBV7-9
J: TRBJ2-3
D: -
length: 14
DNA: TGTGCCAGTCATAAAACCGGGACGAGGGATACGCAGTATTTT
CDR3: CASHKTGTRDTQYF

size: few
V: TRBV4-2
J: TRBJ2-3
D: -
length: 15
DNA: TGTGCCAGCAGCCATACTACTAGTACGACGGATACGCAGTATTTT
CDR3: CASSHTTSTTDTQYF

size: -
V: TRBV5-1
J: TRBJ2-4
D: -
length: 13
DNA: TGCGCCAGCAGCTCAAGGGTTTCCGACATTCAGTACTTC
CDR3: CASSSRVSDIQYF

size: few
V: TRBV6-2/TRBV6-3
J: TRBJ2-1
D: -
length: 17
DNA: TGTGCCAGCAGTGCCCGAGTAAGGAGTTATGAGTTAAATGAGCAGTTCTTC
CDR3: CASSARVRSYELNEQFF

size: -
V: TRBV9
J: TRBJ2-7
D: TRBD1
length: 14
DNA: TGTGCCAGCAGCGTAGAAGGGGGCGTCTTTGAGCAGTACTTC
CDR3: CASSVEGGVFEQYF

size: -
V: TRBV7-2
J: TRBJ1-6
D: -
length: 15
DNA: TGTGCCAGCAGCTTCGGACACAGCTATAATTCACCCCTCCACTTT
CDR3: CASSFGHSYNSPLHF

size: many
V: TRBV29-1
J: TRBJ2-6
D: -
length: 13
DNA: TGCAGCGTTGAAGGCTCTGGGGCCAACGTCCTGACTTTC
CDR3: CSVEGSGANVLTF

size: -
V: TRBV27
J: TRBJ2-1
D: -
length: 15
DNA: TGTGCCAGCAGTTTTGCTCCAAAAGGACGGAATGAGCAGTTCTTC
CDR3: CASSFAPKGRNEQFF

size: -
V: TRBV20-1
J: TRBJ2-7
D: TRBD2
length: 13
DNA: TGCAGTGCTCCCGGGACTAGCGGGGCCGAGCAGTACTTC
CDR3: CSAPGTSGAEQYF

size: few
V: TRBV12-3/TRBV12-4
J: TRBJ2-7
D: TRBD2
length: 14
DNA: TGTGCCAGCAGTATAGCGGGAGGACCATACGAGCAGTACTTC
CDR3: CASSIAGGPYEQYF

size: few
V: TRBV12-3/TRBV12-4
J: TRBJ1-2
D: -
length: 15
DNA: TGTGCCAGCAGCCAGGGAGGGGGTATTGGCTATGGCTACACCTTC
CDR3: CASSQGGGIGYGYTF

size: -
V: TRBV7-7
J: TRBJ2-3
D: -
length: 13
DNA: TGTGCCAGCAGCTCCCTGCTAGGGGATGCGCAGTATTTT
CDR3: CASSSLLGDAQYF

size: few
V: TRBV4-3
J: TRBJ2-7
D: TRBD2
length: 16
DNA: TGCGCCAGCAGCCAAGTAGAAGCGGGAGGACTATACGAGCAGTACTTC
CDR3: CASSQVEAGGLYEQYF

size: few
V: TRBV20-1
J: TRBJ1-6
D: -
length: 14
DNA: TGCAGTGCCACACCGGGGACCAATAATTCACCCCTCCACTTT
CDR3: CSATPGTNNSPLHF

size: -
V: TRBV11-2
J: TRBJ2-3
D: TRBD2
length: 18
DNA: TGTGCCAGCAGCCCGGGGCTAGCGGGAATCTGGGGCACAGATACGCAGTATTTT
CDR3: CASSPGLAGIWGTDTQYF

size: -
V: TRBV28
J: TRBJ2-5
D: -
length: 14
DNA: TGTGCCAGCAGTTTGCAGGGGTTACGAGGGACCCAGTACTTC
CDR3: CASSLQGLRGTQYF

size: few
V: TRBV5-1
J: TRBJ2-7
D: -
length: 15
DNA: TGCGCCAGCAGCTTGAGGGCCGACTCTTTCATTGAGCAGTACTTC
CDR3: CASSLRADSFIEQYF

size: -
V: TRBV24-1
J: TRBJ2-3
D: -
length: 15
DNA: TGTGCCACCAGTGATTTGTGGCAGGGGATTCATACGCAGTATTTT
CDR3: CATSDLWQGIHTQYF

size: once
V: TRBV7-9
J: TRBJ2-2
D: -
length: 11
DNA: TGTGCCAACACAAACACCGGGGAGCTGTTTTTT
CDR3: CANTNTGELFF

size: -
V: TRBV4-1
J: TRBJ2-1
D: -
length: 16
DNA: TGCGCCAGCAACCAAGAGTCAGGTGGTGGCTACAATGAGCAGTTCTTC
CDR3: CASNQESGGGYNEQFF

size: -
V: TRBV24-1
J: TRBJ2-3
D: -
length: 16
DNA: TGTGCCACCAGTGATTTGGGGCCCCTGGGTACAGATACGCAGTATTTT
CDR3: CATSDLGPLGTDTQYF